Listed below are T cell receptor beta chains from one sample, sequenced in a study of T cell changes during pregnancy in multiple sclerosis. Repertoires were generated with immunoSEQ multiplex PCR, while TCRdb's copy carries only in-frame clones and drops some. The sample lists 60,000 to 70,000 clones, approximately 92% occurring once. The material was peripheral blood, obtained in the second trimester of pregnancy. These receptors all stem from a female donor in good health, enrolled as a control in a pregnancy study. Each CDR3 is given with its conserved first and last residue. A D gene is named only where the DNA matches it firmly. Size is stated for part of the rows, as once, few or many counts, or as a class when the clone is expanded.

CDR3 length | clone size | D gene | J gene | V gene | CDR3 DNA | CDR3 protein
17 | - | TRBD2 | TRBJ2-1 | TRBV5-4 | TGTGCCAGCAGCTTGGGTTCGCGGGGGGGATCTTACAATGAGCAGTTCTTC | CASSLGSRGGSYNEQFF
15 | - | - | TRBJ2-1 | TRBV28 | TGTGCCAGCAGCTTCGGGCAGGGGGGATACAATGAGCAGTTCTTC | CASSFGQGGYNEQFF
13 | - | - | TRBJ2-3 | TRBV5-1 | TGCGCCAGCAAACAGCAGGACACAGATACGCAGTATTTT | CASKQQDTDTQYF
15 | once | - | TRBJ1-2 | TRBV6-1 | TGTGCCAGCACCACCGGGTTCGGAGCGAACTATGGCTACACCTTC | CASTTGFGANYGYTF
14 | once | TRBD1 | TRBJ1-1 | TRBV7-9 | TGTGCCAGCAGCTCCGGGACAGCCAACACTGAAGCTTTCTTT | CASSSGTANTEAFF
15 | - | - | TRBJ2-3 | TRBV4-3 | TGCGCCAGCAGCCAGTGGGGAGGCCGGTCGGATACGCAGTATTTT | CASSQWGGRSDTQYF
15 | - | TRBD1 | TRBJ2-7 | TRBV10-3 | TGTGCCATCAGCCTTACAGGGGATGGCTCCTACGAGCAGTACTTC | CAISLTGDGSYEQYF
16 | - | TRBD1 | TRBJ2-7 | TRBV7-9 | TGTGCCAGCAGCTTGACCGGGACAGGGAGCCTCTACGAGCAGTACTTC | CASSLTGTGSLYEQYF
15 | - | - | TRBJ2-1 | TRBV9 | TGTGCCAGCGGCGGTCCACGGGAGCAGTACAATGAGCAGTTCTTC | CASGGPREQYNEQFF
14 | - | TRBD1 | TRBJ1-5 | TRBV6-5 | TGTGCCAGCAAGTCCGGGACAGGGGTCCGGCCCCAGCATTTT | CASKSGTGVRPQHF
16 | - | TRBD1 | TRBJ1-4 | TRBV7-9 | TGTGCCAGCAGCTTAAGGAACAGGGGCGCTAATGAAAAACTGTTTTTT | CASSLRNRGANEKLFF
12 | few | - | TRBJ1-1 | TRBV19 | TGTGCCAGTGCCGACAGAGGAGATAAAGCTTTCTTT | CASADRGDKAFF
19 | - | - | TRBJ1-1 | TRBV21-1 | TGTGCCAGCAGCAAAGCCAACAGGGGCATCAGGGTCATGAACACTGAAGCTTTCTTT | CASSKANRGIRVMNTEAFF
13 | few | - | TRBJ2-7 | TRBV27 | TGTGCCAGCAGTCCCCGGGGTGCCTACGAGCAGTACTTC | CASSPRGAYEQYF
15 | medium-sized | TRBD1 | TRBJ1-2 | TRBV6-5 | TGTGCCAGCAGTACCCGGACAGGGAGGGCCAAAGGCTACACCTTC | CASSTRTGRAKGYTF
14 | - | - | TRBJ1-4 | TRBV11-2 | TGTGCCAGCAGCTTCGCCGCGGGGGGAGGAAAACTGTTTTTT | CASSFAAGGGKLFF